This record covers a single T cell receptor beta chain. No antigen is known for it. This CDR3 spans 18 amino acids. The ends were cut back, 4 bases at V and 0 bases at J, with 20 bases in the middle. Germline CDR1 MNHNS, CDR2 SASEGT. The record originates from a study of T cell repertoires in cytomegalovirus infection. In the study overall: HLA-C-restricted CMV epitopes, recently identified, and well-studied HLA-B-restricted ones were used by the study. Public TCR beta signatures marked donors with CMV infection and the matching HLA.

TCRdb fed the reads into MiXCR, producing one record per CDR3 protein. The sample lists about 770,000 distinct CDR3 sequences; approximately 32% were seen once. Overall study findings and caveats: Based on cumulative public TCR beta family frequency, carriers of CMV plus the relevant HLA were identified.

This material consisted of cultured CD8+ T cells from PBMCs, taken from culture after CMV antigen stimulation. The chain couples TRBV6-1 to TRBJ2-3, with D possibly matching TRBD2 (6 bases). The receptor was derived from a human donor in good health (CMV status not recorded). Some clones in this sample may be carry-over from other donors' samples. The CDR3 coding sequence is TGTGCCAGCAGTGGCCCGGGACTTTTTTCTTCTAGCACAGATACGCAGTATTTT. Translated: CASSGPGLFSSSTDTQYF.